The entry that follows covers one T cell receptor (beta chain) sequence. This clone occurred once. Its antigen has not been determined. Per-base quality was not reported, and no clone a single base away is much larger than it. TCRbeta CDR3 regions were amplified from genomic DNA using the immunoSEQ Assay, a bias-controlled multiplex PCR. On the authors' methods: The number of nucleated cells in each sample was estimated by amplification of reference gene primers within the assay. Sequence reads were collapsed and filtered to measure the absolute abundance of every unique TCRbeta CDR3 rearrangement. Productive Simpson clonality was computed per sample as the square root of Simpson's diversity index over productive rearrangements. The table comes from immuneACCESS by way of TCRdb, which keeps in-frame sequences with V and J called. Part of the clones is missing from these tables; in studies checked, under half for an unresolved V gene and the rest for unknown reasons. D and trimming were read from the DNA, whereas the V and J calls and clone size are those reported in that table. For this sample there are some 500,000 clones; more than 75% appear just once. Of the sample, around 1.9% falls within the top ten clones.

Enrolling through a virtual design, the prospective study's participants ranged in age from roughly 18 to 95 years and lived across 20 to 25 United States geographic areas. In the prospective study, participants were assigned to cohorts based on the clinical history participants reported in a screening survey and a study questionnaire. Recovered participants in ImmuneRACE Cohort 3 were defined as having two consecutive negative NP/OP PCR tests, clearance from a healthcare professional, or resolution of symptoms. Mobile phlebotomists in the prospective study collected whole blood, serum and a nasopharyngeal or oropharyngeal swab from every participant. Over a roughly 2-month period, participants in the prospective study had the option of providing additional blood draws and questionnaires. Blood samples from the prospective study were shipped frozen or at room temperature prior to DNA extraction.

The data were obtained in a study of blood T cell repertoires in COVID-19 (dated by TCRdb to 2019 to 2021). With regard to the full study: Samples from collaborators originated in the United States, Italy and Spain and spanned both the acute and convalescent phases of COVID-19. The material from the prospective study consisted of cDNA or gDNA derived from T cells, B-cell-depleted T cells, or PBMCs. Deeply sampled blood TCRbeta repertoires from subjects exposed to, actively infected with, or recovered from COVID-19 were included in the dataset. The repertoires were released in a freely available public database intended as a resource for research on the immune response to SARS-CoV-2. Samples were obtained from the ongoing ImmuneRACE study (first 160 participants) and from 950 to 1,500 subjects provided by 6 global collaborators. Nearly every sample came with metadata listing a de-identified subject ID, COVID-19 status, age in years and sex. Where HLA class I and class II types were available, the types were taken from metadata supplied by the sample provider, not from assay-based typing. Overall study results and their limits: The quantity of clinical and demographic metadata differed by source and by participant and was supplied without curation.

CDR1 and CDR2 are drawn from the germline V gene (reference sequence): SGHKS, YYEKEE. From the cysteine through the phenylalanine, the CDR3 covers 16 amino acids. The retained sequence is limited to the CDR3, 48 bases, with the frame set at the first base. V is pared back by 0 bases and J by 0 bases, with 9 bases lying between the germline termini. The receptor comes from a woman aged 40 to 50 who had recovered from COVID-19. The sequencing sample was made of PBMCs or T cells enriched from blood (not recorded which). The rearrangement joined TRBV5-5 to TRBJ2-2; a tentative D match to TRBD1 spans 5 bases. This receptor carries the CDR3 CASSLVGHTNTGELFF. The DNA is as follows: TGTGCCAGCAGCTTGGTAGGACACACGAACACCGGGGAGCTGTTTTTT. With the portions outside the CDR3 filled from the reference TRBV5-5 and TRBJ2-2 genes, the complete variable region becomes DAGVTQSPTHLIKTRGQQVTLRCSPISGHKSVSWYQQVLGQGPQFIFQYYEKEERGRGNFPDRFSARQFPNYSSELNVNALLLGDSALYLCASSLVGHTNTGELFFGEGSRLTVL.